This T cell receptor (beta chain) was retrieved from a study of blood T cell repertoires in COVID-19. Study-wide background: Samples came from the United States, Italy and Spain, spanning acute and convalescent COVID-19.

Data came from immunoSEQ multiplex PCR; TCRdb stores just in-frame clones and leaves some out. The data contain fewer than 300,000 clones, approximately 90% of them seen just once; the ten biggest clones take up roughly 1.1%. This clone is a singleton in its sample. CDR3 length: 20 amino acids. Germline loops: CDR1 LNHDA, CDR2 SQIVND (reference sequence). J gave up 4 bases and V 1 base, and 15 bases lay outside the gene matches. Enrolled through a virtual design, the participants were between 18 and 89 years of age and came from roughly 22 US areas. The specimen was PBMCs or T cells enriched from blood (not recorded which). This clonotype was sampled from a woman between 25 and 40 years old who had recovered from COVID-19. This chain connects TRBV19 to TRBJ2-1; 11 bases agree with TRBD2. The CDR3 loop reads CASSIVWGKTSGEDYNEQFF. As DNA, the CDR3 is TGTGCCAGTAGTATAGTGTGGGGCAAGACTAGCGGGGAAGATTACAATGAGCAGTTCTTC.